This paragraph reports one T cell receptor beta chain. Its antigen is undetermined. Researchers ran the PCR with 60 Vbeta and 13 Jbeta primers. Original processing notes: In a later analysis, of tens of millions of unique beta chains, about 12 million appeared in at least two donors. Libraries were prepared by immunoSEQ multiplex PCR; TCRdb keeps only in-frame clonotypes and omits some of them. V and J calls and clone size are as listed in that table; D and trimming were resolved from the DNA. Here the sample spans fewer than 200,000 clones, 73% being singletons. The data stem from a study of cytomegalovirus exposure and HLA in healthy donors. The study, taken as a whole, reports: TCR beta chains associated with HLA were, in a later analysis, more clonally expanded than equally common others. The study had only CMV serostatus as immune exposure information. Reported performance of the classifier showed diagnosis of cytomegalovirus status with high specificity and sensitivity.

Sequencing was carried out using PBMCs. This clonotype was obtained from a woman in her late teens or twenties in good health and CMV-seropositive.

The CDR3 coding sequence is TGTGCCAGCAGCCCGCGGGCCGCTGGGCTGTTCTTC. It translates to CASSPRAAGLFF. The rearrangement uses TRBV7-9 and TRBJ2-1; a weak D match, TRBD2 (5 bases). The CDR3 totals 12 residues. The V end was cut by 5 bases, the J end by 15 bases, with 17 bases between. Germline V gene lookup returns CDR1 SEHNR and CDR2 FQNEAQ (reference sequence).